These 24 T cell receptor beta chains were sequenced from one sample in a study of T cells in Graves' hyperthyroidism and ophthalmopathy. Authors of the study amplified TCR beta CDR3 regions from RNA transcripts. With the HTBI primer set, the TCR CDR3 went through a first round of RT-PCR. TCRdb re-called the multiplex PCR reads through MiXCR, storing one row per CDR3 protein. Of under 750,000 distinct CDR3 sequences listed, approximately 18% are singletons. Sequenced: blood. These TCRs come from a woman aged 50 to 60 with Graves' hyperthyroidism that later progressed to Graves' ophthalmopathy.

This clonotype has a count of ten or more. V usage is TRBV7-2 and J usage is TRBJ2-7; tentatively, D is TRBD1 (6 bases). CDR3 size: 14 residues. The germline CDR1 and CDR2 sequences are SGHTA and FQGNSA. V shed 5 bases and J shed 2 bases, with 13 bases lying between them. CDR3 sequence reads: CASSHSRTAYEQYF. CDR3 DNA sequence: TGTGCCAGCAGCCACTCCCGGACAGCCTACGAGCAGTACTTC.

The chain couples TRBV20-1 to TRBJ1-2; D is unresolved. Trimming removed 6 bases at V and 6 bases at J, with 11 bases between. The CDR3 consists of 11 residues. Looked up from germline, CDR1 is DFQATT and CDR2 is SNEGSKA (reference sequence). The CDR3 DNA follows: TGCAGTGCAAGCGGTTCACATGGCTACACCTTC. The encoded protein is CSASGSHGYTF.

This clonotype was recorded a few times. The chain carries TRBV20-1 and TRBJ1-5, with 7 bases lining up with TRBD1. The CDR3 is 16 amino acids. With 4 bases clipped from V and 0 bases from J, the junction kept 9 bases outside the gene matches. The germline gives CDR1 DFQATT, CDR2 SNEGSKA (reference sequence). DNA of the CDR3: TGCAGTGCTACGGACAGGTTACTCCCTAGCAATCAGCCCCAGCATTTT. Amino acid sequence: CSATDRLLPSNQPQHF.

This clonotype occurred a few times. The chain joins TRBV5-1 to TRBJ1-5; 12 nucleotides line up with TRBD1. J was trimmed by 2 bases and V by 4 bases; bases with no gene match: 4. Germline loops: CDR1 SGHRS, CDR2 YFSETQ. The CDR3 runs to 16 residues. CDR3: CASSPGTGGGNQPQHF. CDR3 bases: TGCGCCAGCAGCCCCGGGACAGGGGGCGGCAATCAGCCCCAGCATTTT.

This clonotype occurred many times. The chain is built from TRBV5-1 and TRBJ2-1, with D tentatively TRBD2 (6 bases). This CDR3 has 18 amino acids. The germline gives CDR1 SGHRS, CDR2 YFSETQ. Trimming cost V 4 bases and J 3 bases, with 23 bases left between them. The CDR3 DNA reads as TGCGCCAGCAGCACACCGGGACTCTCGATGGAGTACTACAATGAGCAGTTCTTC. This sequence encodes CASSTPGLSMEYYNEQFF. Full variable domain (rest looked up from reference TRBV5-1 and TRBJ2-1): KAGVTQTPRYLIKTRGQQVTLSCSPISGHRSVSWYQQTPGQGLQFLFEYFSETQRNKGNFPGRFSGRQFSNSRSEMNVSTLELGDSALYLCASSTPGLSMEYYNEQFFGPGTRLTVL.

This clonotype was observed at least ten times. The CDR3: CASGNTGELFF. The CDR3 coding sequence is TGTGCCAGCGGGAACACCGGGGAGCTGTTTTTT. The J gene is TRBJ2-2, the V gene TRBV27; D is ambiguous. There are 11 residues in the CDR3. The V gene lost 8 bases and the J gene lost 1 base, with 2 bases spanning the gap. The germline CDR1 and CDR2 sequences are MNHEY and SMNVEV (reference sequence).

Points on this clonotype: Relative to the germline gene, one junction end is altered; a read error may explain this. The CDR3 bases are TGTGCCAGCGGTAAACATCGTCTTCCTTCAGTCACAGGTACGCAGTATTTT. Encoded protein: CASGKHRLPSVTGTQYF. The V call is TRBV6-1, the J call TRBJ2-3; a weak D match, TRBD1 (5 bases). The CDR3 contains 17 residues. The germline CDR1 and CDR2 sequences are MNHNS and SASEGT.

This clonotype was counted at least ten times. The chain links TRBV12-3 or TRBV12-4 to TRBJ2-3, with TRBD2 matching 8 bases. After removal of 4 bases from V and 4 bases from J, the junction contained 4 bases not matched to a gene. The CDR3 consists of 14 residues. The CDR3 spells CASSYGGASDTQYF. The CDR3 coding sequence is TGTGCCAGCAGTTACGGGGGGGCCTCAGATACGCAGTATTTT.

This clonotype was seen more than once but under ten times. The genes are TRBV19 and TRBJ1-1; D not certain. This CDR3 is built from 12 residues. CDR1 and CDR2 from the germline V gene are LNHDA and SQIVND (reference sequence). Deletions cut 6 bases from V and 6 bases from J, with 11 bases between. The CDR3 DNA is TGTGCCAGTAGAACCGGGATCTCTGAAGCTTTCTTT. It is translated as CASRTGISEAFF.

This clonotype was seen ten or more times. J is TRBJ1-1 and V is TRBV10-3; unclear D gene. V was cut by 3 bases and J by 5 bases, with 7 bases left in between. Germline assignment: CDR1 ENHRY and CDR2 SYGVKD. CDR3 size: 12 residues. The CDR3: CAISDGVTEAFF. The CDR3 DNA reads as TGTGCCATCAGTGACGGGGTTACTGAAGCTTTCTTT.

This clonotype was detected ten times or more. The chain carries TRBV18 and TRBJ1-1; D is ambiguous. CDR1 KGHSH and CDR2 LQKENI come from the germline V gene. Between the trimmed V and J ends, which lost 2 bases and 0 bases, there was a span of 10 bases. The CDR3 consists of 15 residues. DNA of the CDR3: TGTGCCAGCTCACCATCGGTGGCCTTGAACACTGAAGCTTTCTTT. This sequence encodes CASSPSVALNTEAFF.

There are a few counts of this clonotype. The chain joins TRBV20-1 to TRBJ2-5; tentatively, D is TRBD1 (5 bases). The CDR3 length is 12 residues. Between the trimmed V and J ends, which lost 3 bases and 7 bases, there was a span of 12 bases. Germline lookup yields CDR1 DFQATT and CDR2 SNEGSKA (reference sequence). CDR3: CSARTAFGTQYF. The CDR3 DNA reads TGCAGTGCTAGGACAGCCTTCGGGACCCAGTACTTC.

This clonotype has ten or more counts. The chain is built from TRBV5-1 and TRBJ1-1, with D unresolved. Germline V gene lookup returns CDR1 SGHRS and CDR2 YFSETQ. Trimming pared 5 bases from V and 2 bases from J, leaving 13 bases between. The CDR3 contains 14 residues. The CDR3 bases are TGCGCCAGCAGTTCCGGGCCTACTAACACTGAAGCTTTCTTT. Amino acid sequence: CASSSGPTNTEAFF.

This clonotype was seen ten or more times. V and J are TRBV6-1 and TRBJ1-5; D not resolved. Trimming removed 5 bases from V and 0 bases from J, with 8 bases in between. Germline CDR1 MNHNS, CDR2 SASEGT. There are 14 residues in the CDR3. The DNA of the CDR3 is TGTGCCAGCAGTAAAACCGTTAGCAATCAGCCCCAGCATTTT. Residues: CASSKTVSNQPQHF.

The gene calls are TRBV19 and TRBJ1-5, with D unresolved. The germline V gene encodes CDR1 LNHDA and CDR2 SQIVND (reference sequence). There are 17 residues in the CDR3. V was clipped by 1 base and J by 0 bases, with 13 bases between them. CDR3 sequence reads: CASSIVSGKFSNQPQHF. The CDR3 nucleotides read TGTGCCAGTAGTATAGTATCCGGGAAGTTTAGCAATCAGCCCCAGCATTTT.

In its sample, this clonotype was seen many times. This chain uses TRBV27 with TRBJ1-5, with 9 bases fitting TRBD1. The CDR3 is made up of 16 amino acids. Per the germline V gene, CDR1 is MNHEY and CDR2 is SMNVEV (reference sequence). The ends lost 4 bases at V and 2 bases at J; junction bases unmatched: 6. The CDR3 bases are TGTGCCAGCAGTTCTCGGACAGGGGAAGGCAATCAGCCCCAGCATTTT. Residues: CASSSRTGEGNQPQHF.

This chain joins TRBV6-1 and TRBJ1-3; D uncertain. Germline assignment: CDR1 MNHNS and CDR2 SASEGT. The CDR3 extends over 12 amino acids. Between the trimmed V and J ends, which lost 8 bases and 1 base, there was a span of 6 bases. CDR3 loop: CASGLSGNTIYF. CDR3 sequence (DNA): TGTGCCAGCGGGTTATCTGGAAACACCATATATTTT.

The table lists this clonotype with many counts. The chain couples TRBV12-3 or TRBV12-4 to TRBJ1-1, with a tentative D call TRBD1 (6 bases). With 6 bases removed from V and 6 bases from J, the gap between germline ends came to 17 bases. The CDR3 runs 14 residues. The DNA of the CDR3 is TGTGCCAGCAGCTCACAAAACAGGGCCGCTGAAGCTTTCTTT. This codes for CASSSQNRAAEAFF.

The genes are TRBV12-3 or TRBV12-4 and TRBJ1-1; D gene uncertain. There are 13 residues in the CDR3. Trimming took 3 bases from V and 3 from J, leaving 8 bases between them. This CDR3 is CASSFEGYTEAFF. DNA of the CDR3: TGTGCCAGCAGTTTTGAGGGATACACTGAAGCTTTCTTT.

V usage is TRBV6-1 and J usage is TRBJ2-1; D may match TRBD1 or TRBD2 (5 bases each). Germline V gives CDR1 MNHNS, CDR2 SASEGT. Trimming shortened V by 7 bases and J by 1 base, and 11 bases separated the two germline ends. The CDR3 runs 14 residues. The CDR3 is CASIRGVSYNEQFF. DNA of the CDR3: TGTGCCAGCATACGAGGGGTTTCCTACAATGAGCAGTTCTTC.

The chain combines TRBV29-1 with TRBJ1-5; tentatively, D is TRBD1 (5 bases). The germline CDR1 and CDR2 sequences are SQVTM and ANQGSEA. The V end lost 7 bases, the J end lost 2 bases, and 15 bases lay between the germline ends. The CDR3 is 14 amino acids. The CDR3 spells CSAGRREGNQPQHF. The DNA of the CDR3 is TGCAGCGCCGGACGCAGGGAGGGCAATCAGCCCCAGCATTTT.

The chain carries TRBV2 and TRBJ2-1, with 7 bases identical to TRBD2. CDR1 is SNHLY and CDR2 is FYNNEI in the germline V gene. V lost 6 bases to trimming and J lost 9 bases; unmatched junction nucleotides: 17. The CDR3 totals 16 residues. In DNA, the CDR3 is TGTGCCAGCAGAAGCTCAGCGGGACCCGTCGTATCTGAGCAGTTCTTC. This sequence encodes CASRSSAGPVVSEQFF.

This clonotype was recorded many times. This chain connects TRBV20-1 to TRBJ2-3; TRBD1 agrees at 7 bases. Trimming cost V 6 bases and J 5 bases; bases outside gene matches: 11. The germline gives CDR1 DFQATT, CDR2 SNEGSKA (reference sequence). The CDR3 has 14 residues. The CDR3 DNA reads TGCAGTGCCACCAGGACAGGACGAGAAGATACGCAGTATTTT. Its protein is CSATRTGREDTQYF.

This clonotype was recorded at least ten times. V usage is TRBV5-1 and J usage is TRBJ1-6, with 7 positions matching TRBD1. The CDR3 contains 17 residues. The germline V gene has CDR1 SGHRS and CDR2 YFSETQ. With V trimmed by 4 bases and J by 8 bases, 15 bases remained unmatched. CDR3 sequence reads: CASSLYVTGAADSPLHF. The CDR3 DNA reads TGCGCCAGCAGCCTATACGTAACAGGGGCCGCCGATTCACCCCTCCACTTT.